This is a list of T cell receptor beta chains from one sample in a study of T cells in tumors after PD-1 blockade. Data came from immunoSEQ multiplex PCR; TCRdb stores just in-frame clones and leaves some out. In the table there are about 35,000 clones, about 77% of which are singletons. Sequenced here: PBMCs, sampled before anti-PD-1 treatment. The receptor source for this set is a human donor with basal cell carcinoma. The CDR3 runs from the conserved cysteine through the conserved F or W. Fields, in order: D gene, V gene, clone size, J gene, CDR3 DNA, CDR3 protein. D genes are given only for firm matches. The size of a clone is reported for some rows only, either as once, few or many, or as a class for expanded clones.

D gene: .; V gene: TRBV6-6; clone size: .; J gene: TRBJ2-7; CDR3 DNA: TGTGCCAGCAGTTACTCAGGGTATCCCTACGAGCAGTACTTC; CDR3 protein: CASSYSGYPYEQYF
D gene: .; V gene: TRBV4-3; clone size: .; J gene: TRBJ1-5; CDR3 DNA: TGCGCCAGCAGCCAAAAAATAGATAGCAATCAGCCCCAGCATTTT; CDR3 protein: CASSQKIDSNQPQHF
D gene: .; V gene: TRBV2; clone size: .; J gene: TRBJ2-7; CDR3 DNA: TGTGCCAGCAGTGTTGGGGTCAGCTCCTACGAGCAGTACTTC; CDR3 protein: CASSVGVSSYEQYF
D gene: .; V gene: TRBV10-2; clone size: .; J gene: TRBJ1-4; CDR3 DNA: TGCGCCAGCAGTGAGTCTGTGGGGGTTATAAATGAAAAACTGTTTTTT; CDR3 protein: CASSESVGVINEKLFF
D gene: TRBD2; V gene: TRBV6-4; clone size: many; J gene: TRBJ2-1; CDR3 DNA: TGTGCCAGCAGCGCCGGAGGGGAGGGCTACAATGAGCAGTTCTTC; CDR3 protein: CASSAGGEGYNEQFF
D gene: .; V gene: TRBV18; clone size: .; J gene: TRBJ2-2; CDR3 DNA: TGTGCCAGCTCACCAAGCACCGGGGAGCTGTTTTTT; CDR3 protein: CASSPSTGELFF
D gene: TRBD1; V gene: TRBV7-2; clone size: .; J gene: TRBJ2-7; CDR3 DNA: TGTGCCAGCAGCCCTCGGACAGGGCGCGGCTACGAGCAGTACTTC; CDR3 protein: CASSPRTGRGYEQYF
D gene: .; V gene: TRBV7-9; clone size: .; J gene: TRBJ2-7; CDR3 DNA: TGTGCCAGCAGCTTAAGTCAAGGGCAGGGTATAGGGGAGCAGTACTTC; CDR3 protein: CASSLSQGQGIGEQYF
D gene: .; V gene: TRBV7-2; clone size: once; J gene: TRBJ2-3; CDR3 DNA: TGTGCCAGCAGCTCCTATCTTTCAGATACGCAGTATTTT; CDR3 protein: CASSSYLSDTQYF
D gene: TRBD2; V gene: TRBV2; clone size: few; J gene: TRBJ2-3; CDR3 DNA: TGTGCCAGCAGTTGGCTAGCGGGGGGGCCAGATACGCAGTATTTT; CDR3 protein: CASSWLAGGPDTQYF
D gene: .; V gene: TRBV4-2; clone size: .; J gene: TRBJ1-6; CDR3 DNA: TGTGCCAGCAGCCAAGATCTTAGTACAGTCTCGAGCTCCTATAATTCACCCCTCCACTTT; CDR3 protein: CASSQDLSTVSSSYNSPLHF
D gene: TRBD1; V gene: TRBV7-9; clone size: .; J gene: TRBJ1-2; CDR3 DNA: TGTGCCAGCAGCCGTGGGACAGCCTTGGGTGGCTACACCTTC; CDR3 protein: CASSRGTALGGYTF
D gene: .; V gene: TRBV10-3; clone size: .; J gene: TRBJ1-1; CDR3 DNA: TGTGCCATCAGTGAGGCAGCCTTATCGAACACTGAAGCTTTCTTT; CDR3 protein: CAISEAALSNTEAFF
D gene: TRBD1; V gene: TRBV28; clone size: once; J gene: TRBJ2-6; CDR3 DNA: TGTGCCAGCAGCACCGGGACAGCGCGCGTCCTGACTTTC; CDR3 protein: CASSTGTARVLTF
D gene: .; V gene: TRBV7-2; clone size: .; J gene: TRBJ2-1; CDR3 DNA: TGTGCCAGCAGCTTAGAACGGCCCTACAATGAGCAGTTCTTC; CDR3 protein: CASSLERPYNEQFF
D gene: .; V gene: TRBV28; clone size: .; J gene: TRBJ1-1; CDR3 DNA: TGTGCCAGCAGTTTAGGGGGGACCGGAGTGAACACTGAAGCTTTCTTT; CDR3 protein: CASSLGGTGVNTEAFF
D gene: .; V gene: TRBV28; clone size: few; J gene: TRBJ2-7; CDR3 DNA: TGTGCCAGCACTCCTCGGGGTTGGCGGCGCTCCTACGAGCAGTACTTC; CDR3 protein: CASTPRGWRRSYEQYF
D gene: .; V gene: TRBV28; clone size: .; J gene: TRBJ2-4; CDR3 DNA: TGTGCCAGCAGCTCCATACTAGCCAAAAACATTCAGTACTTC; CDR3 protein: CASSSILAKNIQYF
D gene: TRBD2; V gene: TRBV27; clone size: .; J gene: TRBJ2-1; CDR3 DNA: TGTGCCAGCAGCCCGCAACCCGGGACTAGTAAGGATGAGCAGTTCTTC; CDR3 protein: CASSPQPGTSKDEQFF
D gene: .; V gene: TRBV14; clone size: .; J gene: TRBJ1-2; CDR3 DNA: TGTGCCAGCAGCCAAGATTTGGCACGGCCCGATGGCTACACCTTC; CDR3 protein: CASSQDLARPDGYTF
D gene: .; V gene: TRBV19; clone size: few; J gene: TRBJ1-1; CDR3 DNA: TGTGCCAGTCGTGGTCCCCTCGACACTGAAGCTTTCTTT; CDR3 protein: CASRGPLDTEAFF
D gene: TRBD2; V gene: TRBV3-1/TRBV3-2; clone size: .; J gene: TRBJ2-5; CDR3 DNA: TGTGCCAGCAGCTTCCGGGGGGGGGAGACCCAGTACTTC; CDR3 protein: CASSFRGGETQYF
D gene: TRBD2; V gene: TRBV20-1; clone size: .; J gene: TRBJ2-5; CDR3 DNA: TGCAGTGCTAGTCCGGCTAGCGGGAGCCTGGAGACCCAGTACTTC; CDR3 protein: CSASPASGSLETQYF
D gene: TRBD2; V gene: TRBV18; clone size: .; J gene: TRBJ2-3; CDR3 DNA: TGTGCCAGCTCATCCGGACTAGCGGGGATTGGCACAGATACGCAGTATTTT; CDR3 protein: CASSSGLAGIGTDTQYF
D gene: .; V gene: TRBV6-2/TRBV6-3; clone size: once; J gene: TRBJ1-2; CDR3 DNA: TGTGCCAGCAGTTACAGGGCGTCATCGGACTATGGCTACACCTTC; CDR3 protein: CASSYRASSDYGYTF
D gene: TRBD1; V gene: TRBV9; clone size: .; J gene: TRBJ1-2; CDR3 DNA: TGTGCCAGCAGCGATGAATACGGACAGGGGTTAAACTATGGCTACACCTTC; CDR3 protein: CASSDEYGQGLNYGYTF
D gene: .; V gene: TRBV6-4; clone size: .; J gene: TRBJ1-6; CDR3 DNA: TGTGCCAGCAGTGAAATACTGGGAGGGAAGAATTCACCCCTCCACTTT; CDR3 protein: CASSEILGGKNSPLHF